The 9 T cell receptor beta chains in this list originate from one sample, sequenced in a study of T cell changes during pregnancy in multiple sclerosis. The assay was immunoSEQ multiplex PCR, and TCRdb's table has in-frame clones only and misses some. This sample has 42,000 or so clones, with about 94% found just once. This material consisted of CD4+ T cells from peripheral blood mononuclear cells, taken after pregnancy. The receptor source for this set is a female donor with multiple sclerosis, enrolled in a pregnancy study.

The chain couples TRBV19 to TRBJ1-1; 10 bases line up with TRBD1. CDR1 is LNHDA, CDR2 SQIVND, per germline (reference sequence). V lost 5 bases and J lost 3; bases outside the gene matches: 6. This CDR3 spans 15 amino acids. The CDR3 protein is CASSSYGTGDTEAFF. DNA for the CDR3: TGTGCCAGTAGTTCATACGGGACAGGGGACACTGAAGCTTTCTTT.

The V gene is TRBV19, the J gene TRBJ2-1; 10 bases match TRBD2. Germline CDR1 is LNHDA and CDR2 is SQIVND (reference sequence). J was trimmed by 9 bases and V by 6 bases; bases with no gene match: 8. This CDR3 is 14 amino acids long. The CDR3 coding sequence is TGTGCCAGTAGAGGGCTAGCGGGGGAGAGTGAGCAGTTCTTC. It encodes CASRGLAGESEQFF. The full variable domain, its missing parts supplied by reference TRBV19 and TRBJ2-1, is DGGITQSPKYLFRKEGQNVTLSCEQNLNHDAMYWYRQDPGQGLRLIYYSQIVNDFQKGDIAEGYSVSREKKESFPLTVTSAQKNPTAFYLCASRGLAGESEQFFGPGTRLTVL.

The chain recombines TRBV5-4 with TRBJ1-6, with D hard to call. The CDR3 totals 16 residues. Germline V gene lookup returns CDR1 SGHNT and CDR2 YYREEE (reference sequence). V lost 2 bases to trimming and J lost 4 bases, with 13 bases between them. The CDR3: CASSLWGGQYNSPLHF. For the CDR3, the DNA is TGTGCCAGCAGCTTATGGGGAGGGCAATATAATTCACCCCTCCACTTT.

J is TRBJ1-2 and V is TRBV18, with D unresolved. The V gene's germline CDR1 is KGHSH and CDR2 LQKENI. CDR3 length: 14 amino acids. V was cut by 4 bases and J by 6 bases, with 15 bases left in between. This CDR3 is CASSLADELHGYTF. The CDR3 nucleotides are TGTGCCAGCTCACTAGCGGACGAACTGCATGGCTACACCTTC.

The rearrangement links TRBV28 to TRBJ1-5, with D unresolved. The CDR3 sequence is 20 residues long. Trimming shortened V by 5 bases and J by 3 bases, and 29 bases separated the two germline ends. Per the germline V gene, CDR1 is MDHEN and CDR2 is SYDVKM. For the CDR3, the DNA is TGTGCCAGCAGTCCCCCGCTGCCCGGGTGGATTGGAAGCCTCAATCAGCCCCAGCATTTT. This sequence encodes CASSPPLPGWIGSLNQPQHF.

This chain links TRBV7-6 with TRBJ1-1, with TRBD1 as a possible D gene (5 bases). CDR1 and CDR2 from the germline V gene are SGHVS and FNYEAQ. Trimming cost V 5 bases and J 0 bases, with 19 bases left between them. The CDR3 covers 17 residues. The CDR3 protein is CASSKETVEMMNTEAFF. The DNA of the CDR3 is TGTGCCAGCAGCAAAGAGACAGTGGAAATGATGAACACTGAAGCTTTCTTT.

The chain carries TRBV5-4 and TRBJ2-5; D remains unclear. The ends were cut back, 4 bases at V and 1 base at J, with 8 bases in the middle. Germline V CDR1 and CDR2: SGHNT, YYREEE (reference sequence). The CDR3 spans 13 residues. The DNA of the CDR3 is TGTGCCAGCAGCCGTACAAGCCAAGAGACCCAGTACTTC. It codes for CASSRTSQETQYF.

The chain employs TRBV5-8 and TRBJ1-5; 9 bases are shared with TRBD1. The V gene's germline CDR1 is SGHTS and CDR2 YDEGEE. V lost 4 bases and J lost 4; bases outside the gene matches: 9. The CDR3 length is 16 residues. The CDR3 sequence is CASSPGTGIRNQPQHF. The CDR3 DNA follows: TGTGCCAGCAGCCCCGGGACAGGGATAAGGAATCAGCCCCAGCATTTT.

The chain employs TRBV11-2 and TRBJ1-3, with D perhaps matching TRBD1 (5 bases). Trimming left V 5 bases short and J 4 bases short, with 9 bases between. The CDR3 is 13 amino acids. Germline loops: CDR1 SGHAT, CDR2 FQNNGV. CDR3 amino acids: CASSPDIGNTIYF. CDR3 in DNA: TGTGCCAGCAGCCCGGACATCGGAAACACCATATATTTT. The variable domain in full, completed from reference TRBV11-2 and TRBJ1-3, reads EAGVAQSPRYKIIEKRQSVAFWCNPISGHATLYWYQQILGQGPKLLIQFQNNGVVDDSQLPKDRFSAERLKGVDSTLKIQPAKLEDSAVYLCASSPDIGNTIYFGEGSWLTVV.